This T cell receptor beta chain was documented in a study of blood T cell repertoires in COVID-19. This clone was seen a single time. CDR1 is SNHLY and CDR2 is FYNNEI in the germline V gene. This CDR3 spans 18 amino acids. V was cut by 4 bases and J by 1 base, with 20 bases left in between. Clones were sequenced by immunoSEQ multiplex PCR, and TCRdb holds only the in-frame ones, with some missing. The sample shows about 170,000 clones, approximately 87% of them seen only once. The specimen was peripheral blood. The gene calls are TRBV2 and TRBJ2-1, with TRBD2 as a possible D gene (7 bases). The sequence derives from a man aged 18-30 years with active or convalescent COVID-19. CDR3 sequence reads: CASSVGSTGGLSYNEQFF. The CDR3 bases are TGTGCCAGCAGTGTGGGGTCAACGGGGGGCCTATCCTACAATGAGCAGTTCTTC.